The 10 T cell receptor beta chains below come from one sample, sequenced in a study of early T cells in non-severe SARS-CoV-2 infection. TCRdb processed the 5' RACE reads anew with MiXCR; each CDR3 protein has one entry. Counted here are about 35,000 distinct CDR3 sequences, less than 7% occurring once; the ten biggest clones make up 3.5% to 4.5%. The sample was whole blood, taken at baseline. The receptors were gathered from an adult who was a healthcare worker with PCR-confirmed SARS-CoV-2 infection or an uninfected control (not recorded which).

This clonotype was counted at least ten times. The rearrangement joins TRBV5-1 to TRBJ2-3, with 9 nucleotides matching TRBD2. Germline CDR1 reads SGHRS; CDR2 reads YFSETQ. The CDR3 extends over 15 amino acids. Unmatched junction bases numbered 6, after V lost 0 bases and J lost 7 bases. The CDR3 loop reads CASSLASGNTHTQYF. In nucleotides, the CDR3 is TGCGCCAGCAGCTTGGCTAGCGGGAACACCCATACGCAGTATTTT.

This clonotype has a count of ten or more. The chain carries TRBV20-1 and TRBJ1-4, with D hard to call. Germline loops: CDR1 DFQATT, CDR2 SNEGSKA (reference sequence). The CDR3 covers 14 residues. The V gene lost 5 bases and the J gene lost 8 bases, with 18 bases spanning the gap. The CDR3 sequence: CSASNPQSSEKLFF. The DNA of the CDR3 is TGCAGTGCTTCAAATCCGCAGTCAAGCGAAAAACTGTTTTTT.

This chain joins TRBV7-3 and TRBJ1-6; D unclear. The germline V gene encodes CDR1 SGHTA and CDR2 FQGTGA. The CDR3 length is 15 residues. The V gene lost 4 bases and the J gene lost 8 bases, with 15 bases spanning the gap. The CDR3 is CASSSAGRDDSPLHF. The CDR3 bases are TGTGCCAGCAGCTCCGCCGGTAGGGATGATTCACCCCTCCACTTT.

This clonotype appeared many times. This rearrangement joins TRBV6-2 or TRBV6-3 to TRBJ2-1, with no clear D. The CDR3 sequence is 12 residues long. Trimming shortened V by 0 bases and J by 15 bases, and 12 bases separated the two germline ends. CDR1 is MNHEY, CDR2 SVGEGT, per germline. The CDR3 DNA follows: TGTGCCAGCAGTTACTCGGCGAGCGTGAGGTTCTTC. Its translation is CASSYSASVRFF.

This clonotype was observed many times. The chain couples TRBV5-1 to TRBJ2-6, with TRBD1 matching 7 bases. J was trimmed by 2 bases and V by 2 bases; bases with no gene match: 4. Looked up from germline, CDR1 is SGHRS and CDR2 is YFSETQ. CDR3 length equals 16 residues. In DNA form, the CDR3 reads TGCGCCAGCAGCTTCAAGGGGGCCACTGGGGCCAACGTCCTGACTTTC. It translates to CASSFKGATGANVLTF.

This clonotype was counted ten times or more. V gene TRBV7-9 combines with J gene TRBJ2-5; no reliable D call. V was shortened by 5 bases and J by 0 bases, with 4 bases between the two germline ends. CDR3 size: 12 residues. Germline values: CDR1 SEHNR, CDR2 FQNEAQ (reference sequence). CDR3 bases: TGTGCCAGCAGCCCTTACCAAGAGACCCAGTACTTC. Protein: CASSPYQETQYF.

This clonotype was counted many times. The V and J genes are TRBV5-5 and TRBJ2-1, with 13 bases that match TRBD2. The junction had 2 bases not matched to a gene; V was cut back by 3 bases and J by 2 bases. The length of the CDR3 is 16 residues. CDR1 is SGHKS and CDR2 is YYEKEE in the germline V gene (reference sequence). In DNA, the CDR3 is TGTGCCAGCAGCTGGGGACTAGCGGGGACCTACAATGAGCAGTTCTTC. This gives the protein CASSWGLAGTYNEQFF.

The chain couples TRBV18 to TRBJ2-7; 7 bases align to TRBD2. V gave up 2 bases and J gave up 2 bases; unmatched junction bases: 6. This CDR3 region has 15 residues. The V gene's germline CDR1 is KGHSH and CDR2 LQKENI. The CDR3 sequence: CASSPEASGPYEQYF. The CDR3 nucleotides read TGTGCCAGCTCACCAGAGGCTAGCGGTCCCTACGAGCAGTACTTC.

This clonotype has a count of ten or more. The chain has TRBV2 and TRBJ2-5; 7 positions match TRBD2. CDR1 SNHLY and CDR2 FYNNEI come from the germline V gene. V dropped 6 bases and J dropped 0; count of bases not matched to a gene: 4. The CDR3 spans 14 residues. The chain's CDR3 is CASRPTSNQETQYF. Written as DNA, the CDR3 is TGTGCCAGCAGACCGACTAGCAACCAAGAGACCCAGTACTTC.

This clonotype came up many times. CDR3 sequence reads: CSVERWGDSNQPQHF. The CDR3, as DNA: TGCAGTGTTGAGAGATGGGGGGATAGCAATCAGCCCCAGCATTTT. V and J are TRBV20-1 and TRBJ1-5, with D possibly TRBD1 on 5 matching bases. The CDR3 covers 15 residues. Germline CDR1 is DFQATT and CDR2 is SNEGSKA (reference sequence). Trimming pared 7 bases from V and 0 bases from J, leaving 16 bases between.